This T cell receptor (beta chain) was identified in a study of spatial heterogeneity in lung cancer. At the level of the study: There were consistently more beta-chain sequences detected than alpha-chain sequences.

By proportion, this clonotype is medium-sized. The time point was: sample taken at primary tumor resection. Sequencing covered unsorted whole RNA taken from tumor, nontumor lung or frozen PBMC. TCRdb reprocessed the 5' RACE reads via MiXCR and lists one record per CDR3 protein. The sample contains 6,000 to 8,000 distinct CDR3 sequences, over 9.5% of which appear only once. The ends were cut back, 0 bases at V and 0 bases at J, with 12 bases in the middle. CDR3 size: 17 residues. Looked up from germline, CDR1 is SGHDN and CDR2 is FVKESK. The specimen was normal lung tissue next to the tumor, collected at surgery. The chain employs TRBV14 and TRBJ2-1; D perhaps matches TRBD1 (6 bases). This TCR was recovered from a male donor with early-stage non-small cell lung cancer. The CDR3 sequence is CASSQDSGRGSYNEQFF. The DNA for the CDR3 is TGTGCCAGCAGCCAAGACTCAGGCAGGGGCTCCTACAATGAGCAGTTCTTC.